These 10 T cell receptor beta chains were all obtained from the same sample, sequenced in a study of blood T cell repertoires in COVID-19. Some clones are missing from TCRdb's copy, which holds only in-frame ones; the method was immunoSEQ multiplex PCR. The data hold about 51,000 clones, with roughly 90% observed a single time. The sequenced sample was peripheral blood. These receptors all stem from a man in his fifties or sixties with acute or convalescent COVID-19.

This rearrangement joins TRBV6-1 to TRBJ1-2; D not resolved. From germline, CDR1 is MNHNS and CDR2 SASEGT. The germline V and J ends were trimmed by 2 bases and 0 bases, with 4 bases remaining between them. The CDR3 contains 13 residues. DNA for the CDR3: TGTGCCAGCAGTGAATTAACTAACTATGGCTACACCTTC. Its translation is CASSELTNYGYTF.

V gene TRBV28 combines with J gene TRBJ2-7, with D perhaps TRBD1 (5 bases). The germline CDR1 and CDR2 sequences are MDHEN and SYDVKM. V lost 6 bases to trimming and J lost 3 bases, with 9 bases between them. CDR3 length: 12 amino acids. CDR3 amino acids: CASSKGIYEQYF. CDR3 coding DNA: TGTGCCAGCAGCAAGGGGATCTACGAGCAGTACTTC.

This sequence joins TRBV12-5 and TRBJ2-7; D gene unclear. V was cut by 5 bases and J by 6 bases, with 14 bases left in between. Germline V gene lookup returns CDR1 LGHNT and CDR2 FRNRAP. CDR3 size: 13 residues. DNA of the CDR3: TGTGCTAGTGGTCACCTACACCGCGGCGAGCAGTACTTC. It is translated as CASGHLHRGEQYF.

The CDR3 DNA is TGCGCCAGCAGCAATACAGGGACCGGACGAGCCGGGGAGCTGTTTTTT. Translation gives CASSNTGTGRAGELFF. V usage is TRBV5-1 and J usage is TRBJ2-2; maybe TRBD1 (6 bases). The V end lost 4 bases, the J end lost 6 bases, and 19 bases lay between the germline ends. CDR1 is SGHRS, CDR2 YFSETQ, per germline. There are 16 residues in the CDR3.

The V and J genes are TRBV20-1 and TRBJ2-3; 9 bases fit TRBD2. V lost 3 bases to trimming and J lost 4 bases; unmatched junction nucleotides: 14. Germline V gene data show CDR1 as DFQATT and CDR2 as SNEGSKA (reference sequence). The CDR3 is 17 residues long. CDR3 sequence reads: CSASIGVGAGGPDTQYF. The CDR3 coding sequence is TGCAGTGCTAGTATAGGGGTCGGAGCGGGAGGCCCAGATACGCAGTATTTT.

J is TRBJ2-3 and V is TRBV7-9; tentatively, D is TRBD1 (5 bases). With 3 bases removed from V and 6 bases from J, the gap between germline ends came to 13 bases. The CDR3 consists of 14 residues. CDR1 is SEHNR, CDR2 FQNEAQ, per germline (reference sequence). DNA of the CDR3: TGTGCCAGCAGCTTCGGCAGGGATCTGGATACGCAGTATTTT. Protein sequence: CASSFGRDLDTQYF. Complete variable domain (other parts from reference TRBV7-9 and TRBJ2-3): DTGVSQNPRHKITKRGQNVTFRCDPISEHNRLYWYRQTLGQGPEFLTYFQNEAQLEKSRLLSDRFSAERPKGSFSTLEIQRTEQGDSAMYLCASSFGRDLDTQYFGPGTRLTVL.

The rearrangement uses TRBV3-1 (or the pseudogene TRBV3-2) and TRBJ1-2, with D tentatively TRBD1 (6 bases). Germline CDR1 and CDR2: LGHDT and YNNKEL (reference sequence). The CDR3 runs 13 residues. Trimming removed 6 bases at V and 5 bases at J, with 13 bases between. The CDR3 region is CASSSGEGYGYTF. Written as DNA, the CDR3 is TGTGCCAGCAGTTCAGGGGAGGGGTATGGCTACACCTTC.

This clone was seen a few times. The chain has TRBV5-4 and TRBJ2-7; 9 bases agree with TRBD1. Germline V gives CDR1 SGHNT, CDR2 YYREEE (reference sequence). The CDR3 length is 13 residues. The J segment lost 4 bases and the V segment lost 4 bases, leaving 3 bases of the junction unmatched. CDR3 bases: TGTGCCAGCAGCAACAGGGGGCGATACGAGCAGTACTTC. This gives the protein CASSNRGRYEQYF. Combining the CDR3 with reference TRBV5-4 and TRBJ2-7 gives the whole variable domain ETGVTQSPTHLIKTRGQQVTLRCSSQSGHNTVSWYQQALGQGPQFIFQYYREEENGRGNFPPRFSGLQFPNYSSELNVNALELDDSALYLCASSNRGRYEQYFGPGTRLTVT.

This clone was seen just once. This chain joins TRBV29-1 and TRBJ1-1; D remains unclear. Germline-derived CDR1 and CDR2 are SQVTM and ANQGSEA. The CDR3 extends over 11 amino acids. Trimming left V 7 bases short and J 8 bases short, with 14 bases between. DNA for the CDR3: TGCAGCGCCAGTCAGGCAGCAGAAGCTTTCTTT. Its protein is CSASQAAEAFF.

In this sample, this clone turned up a few times. The chain combines TRBV7-2 with TRBJ1-5; D remains ambiguous. The length of the CDR3 is 15 residues. V dropped 5 bases and J dropped 0 bases, with 11 bases sitting between them. CDR1 and CDR2 (germline): SGHTA, FQGNSA. This CDR3 is CASSVNGLSNQPQHF. DNA for the CDR3: TGTGCCAGCAGCGTCAATGGCCTTAGCAATCAGCCCCAGCATTTT. Drawing the rest from reference TRBV7-2 and TRBJ1-5, the complete variable domain is GAGVSQSPSNKVTEKGKDVELRCDPISGHTALYWYRQSLGQGLEFLIYFQGNSAPDKSGLPSDRFSAERTGGSVSTLTIQRTQQEDSAVYLCASSVNGLSNQPQHFGDGTRLSIL.